This T cell receptor beta chain was identified in a study of blood T cell repertoires in COVID-19. Study-level background: Collection of acute and convalescent COVID-19 samples took place in the United States, Italy and Spain. T cells, B-cell-depleted T cells, or PBMCs supplied cDNA or gDNA.

Source study methods: How many nucleated cells were present was estimated from reference gene primer amplification. Profiled with immunoSEQ multiplex PCR; TCRdb holds only in-frame clones, not every one. V and J calls and clone size are those listed in that table; D and trimming were worked out from the DNA. This sample has 250,000 to 300,000 clones, with around 90% found just once. V was pared by 4 bases and J by 4 bases, with 6 bases of the junction left unmatched. Germline V gene sequence: CDR1 ENHRY, CDR2 SYGVKD. There are 15 residues in the CDR3. The sequencing sample was made of peripheral blood. The origin of this receptor is a man aged 50 to 60 with acute or convalescent COVID-19. The rearrangement joins TRBV10-3 to TRBJ2-1; 8 bases match TRBD2. The CDR3 here is CAISAGGGLYNEQFF. CDR3 nucleotides: TGTGCCATCAGTGCCGGGGGGGGTTTATACAATGAGCAGTTCTTC.